The 27 T cell receptor beta chains listed next were all sequenced from one sample in a study of shared clonotypes between healthy human individuals (dated by TCRdb to about 2020). The library was built by means of the immunoSEQ multiplex PCR assay. TCRdb retrieved this table from immuneACCESS and kept in-frame rearrangements only. Not all clones are present; in checked studies, unresolved V genes account for under half, and no reason is known for the remainder. Within this sample are about 340,000 clones, with roughly 70% of them counted one time only. The top ten clonotypes cover roughly 10% of the sample. The specimen was memory CD4+ T cells sorted from blood. The sample's cell subset or site label, decoded: CD45RA-negative fraction. The receptors were sampled from a man younger than 45 in good health.

The rearrangement links TRBV7-2 to TRBJ1-5, with D maybe TRBD1 (6 bases). Between the trimmed V and J ends, which lost 3 bases and 2 bases, there was a span of 14 bases. Germline V gene lookup returns CDR1 SGHTA and CDR2 FQGNSA. This CDR3 contains 16 residues. The CDR3 reads CASSFRGGGGNQPQHF. In DNA, the CDR3 is TGTGCCAGCAGCTTCCGGGGGGGCGGTGGCAATCAGCCCCAGCATTTT.

The rearrangement joins TRBV28 to TRBJ1-2, with D hard to call. This CDR3 contains 13 residues. V lost 7 bases, J lost 4 bases, and 13 bases lay in between. The germline CDR1 and CDR2 sequences are MDHEN and SYDVKM. DNA of the CDR3: TGTGCCAGCACCCCCAATGGTAGCTATGGCTACACCTTC. It encodes CASTPNGSYGYTF.

The chain recombines TRBV11-2 with TRBJ2-7, with D possibly TRBD2 on 5 matching bases. CDR3 size: 14 residues. Germline CDR1 is SGHAT and CDR2 is FQNNGV. Trimming pared 1 base from V and 5 bases from J, leaving 12 bases between. DNA of the CDR3: TGTGCCAGCAGCTTAGCGGGAAGGTGGAACGAGCAGTACTTC. It specifies CASSLAGRWNEQYF. The complete variable domain, with remaining parts taken from reference TRBV11-2 and TRBJ2-7, reads EAGVAQSPRYKIIEKRQSVAFWCNPISGHATLYWYQQILGQGPKLLIQFQNNGVVDDSQLPKDRFSAERLKGVDSTLKIQPAKLEDSAVYLCASSLAGRWNEQYFGPGTRLTVT.

The rearrangement uses TRBV4-1 and TRBJ2-1; D perhaps matches TRBD1 (5 bases). The CDR3 covers 15 residues. Germline V gene lookup returns CDR1 MGHRA and CDR2 YSYEKL. The germline V and J ends were trimmed by 0 bases and 4 bases, with 10 bases remaining between them. The CDR3 DNA reads as TGCGCCAGCAGCCAAGAGGCAGGGATGTACAATGAGCAGTTCTTC. This sequence encodes CASSQEAGMYNEQFF.

The chain recombines TRBV28 with TRBJ1-2; D remains unclear. V was clipped by 6 bases and J by 2 bases, with 10 bases between them. This CDR3 comprises 13 residues. Germline V CDR1 and CDR2: MDHEN, SYDVKM. The DNA of the CDR3 is TGTGCCAGCAGCCTACCCCCAAACTATGGCTACACCTTC. Protein product: CASSLPPNYGYTF.

This clone has more than one count but fewer than ten. The rearrangement joins TRBV2 to TRBJ2-2, with 8 bases fitting TRBD1. This CDR3 comprises 14 residues. The germline CDR1 and CDR2 sequences are SNHLY and FYNNEI. The junction had 4 bases not matched to a gene; V was cut back by 5 bases and J by 5 bases. CDR3 loop: CASSYDRGTGELFF. The CDR3 nucleotides read TGTGCCAGCAGTTACGACAGGGGTACCGGGGAGCTGTTTTTT.

This clone was seen a handful of times. V and J are TRBV9 and TRBJ2-1; TRBD2 matches at 7 bases. Germline CDR1 and CDR2: SGDLS and YYNGEE. The CDR3 loop spans 15 amino acids. V gave up 2 bases and J gave up 4 bases; unmatched junction bases: 6. The CDR3 DNA follows: TGTGCCAGCAGCGTTTTGAGCGGGACTTACAATGAGCAGTTCTTC. Translated, it gives CASSVLSGTYNEQFF. Full variable domain (missing parts from reference TRBV9 and TRBJ2-1): DSGVTQTPKHLITATGQRVTLRCSPRSGDLSVYWYQQSLDQGLQFLIQYYNGEERAKGNILERFSAQQFPDLHSELNLSSLELGDSALYFCASSVLSGTYNEQFFGPGTRLTVL.

V and J are TRBV10-1 and TRBJ1-1, with TRBD1 as a possible D gene (5 bases). The CDR3 is 13 amino acids. Deletions cut 6 bases from V and 1 base from J, with 9 bases between. Germline-derived CDR1 and CDR2 are WNHNN and SYGVQD (reference sequence). The CDR3 region is CASRGDPNTEAFF. Written as DNA, the CDR3 is TGCGCCAGCAGAGGGGATCCGAACACTGAAGCTTTCTTT.

This sequence joins TRBV7-2 and TRBJ2-7; tentative D call: TRBD2 (6 bases). Germline V gene lookup returns CDR1 SGHTA and CDR2 FQGNSA. This CDR3 contains 13 residues. Trimming shortened V by 3 bases and J by 6 bases, and 12 bases separated the two germline ends. The CDR3 reads CASSFTKRVEQYF. CDR3 coding DNA: TGTGCCAGCAGCTTTACAAAGCGGGTCGAGCAGTACTTC.

Ten or more counts support this clone. Other DNA sequences within the sample encode an identical CDR3. The V gene is TRBV18, the J gene TRBJ1-5; no firm D call. V was pared by 2 bases and J by 2 bases, with 7 bases between. The CDR3 runs 14 residues. Germline V CDR1 and CDR2: KGHSH, LQKENI. This chain's CDR3 is CASSPGFGNQPQHF. CDR3 nucleotide sequence: TGTGCCAGCTCACCAGGGTTTGGCAATCAGCCCCAGCATTTT.

This clone was seen repeatedly, ten times or more. The chain recombines TRBV5-1 with TRBJ2-7; TRBD1 matches 8 bases. J gave up 3 bases and V 7 bases, and 9 bases lay outside the gene matches. CDR1 is SGHRS and CDR2 is YFSETQ in the germline V gene. The CDR3 contains 14 residues. CDR3 sequence: CASHAPDRVYEQYF. CDR3 sequence (DNA): TGCGCCAGCCACGCCCCGGACAGGGTCTACGAGCAGTACTTC.

A few counts support this clone. V usage is TRBV7-2 and J usage is TRBJ2-3; D remains unclear. The CDR3 has 13 residues. V lost 5 bases and J lost 4, with 10 bases in between. CDR1 and CDR2 from the germline V gene are SGHTA and FQGNSA. The CDR3 DNA reads TGTGCCAGCAGCCCAACCGCGGCAGATACGCAGTATTTT. Translated: CASSPTAADTQYF.

This clone appeared once. The chain couples TRBV18 to TRBJ2-2; D is perhaps TRBD1 (6 bases). The CDR3 loop spans 17 amino acids. CDR1 KGHSH and CDR2 LQKENI come from the germline V gene. The V and J ends lost 3 bases and 5 bases respectively, with 19 bases between them. CDR3 loop: CASSPQSPGQSTGELFF. The CDR3 DNA is TGTGCCAGCTCACCCCAATCACCCGGACAGTCGACCGGGGAGCTGTTTTTT.

The chain recombines TRBV29-1 with TRBJ2-3; a weak D match, TRBD1 (5 bases). The CDR3 is 11 amino acids. V was shortened by 6 bases and J by 5 bases, with 9 bases between the two germline ends. The germline CDR1 and CDR2 sequences are SQVTM and ANQGSEA. This CDR3 is CSVAGLDTQYF. The CDR3 bases are TGCAGCGTCGCAGGGCTAGATACGCAGTATTTT.

This clone was counted once. The chain links TRBV12-2 to TRBJ2-7; TRBD1, the table's D call, lacks a check against the DNA. TRBV12-2 is classified as a pseudogene. CDR3 length: 18 residues. The CDR3 coding sequence is TGTGCAAGTCGCTTAGCGTCACCCAGGGTATTCCTTTCATCCGAGCAGTACTTC. It translates to CASRLASPRVFLSSEQYF.

The chain uses TRBV19 and TRBJ2-3; 15 bases map to TRBD2. Trimming removed 6 bases from V and 1 base from J; junction bases left unmatched: 8. The germline V gene has CDR1 LNHDA and CDR2 SQIVND (reference sequence). The CDR3 sequence is 18 residues long. In DNA, the CDR3 is TGTGCCAGTAGCCGGACTAGCGGGAGGGGTTGGGGCACAGATACGCAGTATTTT. Translated: CASSRTSGRGWGTDTQYF.

The J gene is TRBJ2-2, the V gene TRBV7-2; 10 bases map to TRBD1. This CDR3 has 18 amino acids. The V gene's germline CDR1 is SGHTA and CDR2 FQGNSA. V lost 5 bases and J lost 0; bases outside the gene matches: 9. CDR3 sequence reads: CASSRKPGTGANTGELFF. The CDR3 nucleotides are TGTGCCAGCAGCCGTAAGCCCGGGACAGGGGCGAACACCGGGGAGCTGTTTTTT.

In its sample, this clone was seen many times. V is TRBV28 and J is TRBJ1-1; D is unresolved. The CDR3 runs 13 residues. Trimming removed 10 bases at V and 8 bases at J, with 20 bases between. The germline CDR1 and CDR2 sequences are MDHEN and SYDVKM. The CDR3 DNA reads as TGTGCCACGAACCAGATCCTGCCAGCAGAAGCTTTCTTT. This codes for CATNQILPAEAFF.

This clone was picked up one time. The chain couples TRBV27 to TRBJ2-7, with 8 bases that match TRBD1. Germline lookup yields CDR1 MNHEY and CDR2 SMNVEV (reference sequence). The CDR3 loop spans 16 amino acids. J was trimmed by 5 bases and V by 3 bases; bases with no gene match: 12. CDR3 in amino acids: CASSFTRGRLDHEQYF. Here the CDR3 DNA reads TGTGCCAGCAGTTTTACCAGGGGGCGCCTTGATCACGAGCAGTACTTC.

V is TRBV2 and J is TRBJ1-5; TRBD1 aligns across 9 bases. J lost 5 bases, V lost 6 bases, and 5 bases had no gene match. The CDR3 runs 14 residues. Germline CDR1 is SNHLY and CDR2 is FYNNEI. CDR3 region: CASSGTGKDQPQHF. The CDR3 DNA follows: TGTGCCAGCAGCGGGACAGGGAAGGATCAGCCCCAGCATTTT. Drawing the rest from reference TRBV2 and TRBJ1-5, the complete variable domain is EPEVTQTPSHQVTQMGQEVILRCVPISNHLYFYWYRQILGQKVEFLVSFYNNEISEKSEIFDDQFSVERPDGSNFTLKIRSTKLEDSAMYFCASSGTGKDQPQHFGDGTRLSIL.

The chain has TRBV19 and TRBJ2-5, with 9 nucleotides matching TRBD1. Germline lookup yields CDR1 LNHDA and CDR2 SQIVND (reference sequence). The trim removed 1 base at V and 7 bases at J, leaving 10 bases unmatched. This CDR3 spans 16 amino acids. CDR3 DNA: TGTGCCAGTAGTATAGGGGGGACAGGGACGAAGAGGACCCAGTACTTC. This gives the protein CASSIGGTGTKRTQYF.

This sequence joins TRBV11-2 and TRBJ2-7; the D gene is possibly TRBD2 (5 bases). Trimming removed 4 bases from V and 3 bases from J, with 19 bases in between. The germline gives CDR1 SGHAT, CDR2 FQNNGV. The CDR3 has 16 residues. The CDR3 DNA follows: TGTGCCAGCAGCTCCCTCGTCCGGGCTGCGGGCTACGAGCAGTACTTC. It encodes CASSSLVRAAGYEQYF.

The sample holds a few counts of this clone. The CDR3 bases are TGTGCCAGCAGCCAAGAGCGGCGGGGACCAGGGGGCACCGGGGAGCTGTTTTTT. This sequence encodes CASSQERRGPGGTGELFF. This chain joins TRBV14 and TRBJ2-2; tentative D call: TRBD1 (7 bases). V shed 0 bases and J shed 4 bases, with 18 bases lying between them. Germline V lookup: CDR1 SGHDN, CDR2 FVKESK. This CDR3 is built from 18 residues.

This clone appeared once. This chain uses TRBV12-5 with TRBJ2-2; D call uncertain. Trimming left V 1 base short and J 7 bases short, with 4 bases between. The CDR3 length is 12 residues. The germline gives CDR1 LGHNT, CDR2 FRNRAP. The CDR3 DNA reads TGTGCTAGTGGTTTGGGGCTCGGGGAGCTGTTTTTT. Translating it yields CASGLGLGELFF.

The chain joins TRBV10-2 to TRBJ2-7, with D maybe TRBD1 (5 bases). The V end was cut by 5 bases, the J end by 1 base, with 12 bases between. This CDR3 is built from 14 residues. From germline, CDR1 is WSHSY and CDR2 SAAADI. The CDR3 region is CASSLPTDSYEQYF. The CDR3 nucleotides read TGCGCCAGCAGTCTACCGACAGATTCCTACGAGCAGTACTTC.

V gene TRBV29-1 combines with J gene TRBJ2-1; unclear D gene. The V gene lost 4 bases and the J gene lost 4 bases, with 11 bases spanning the gap. Per the germline V gene, CDR1 is SQVTM and CDR2 is ANQGSEA. The CDR3 is made up of 13 amino acids. This CDR3 is CSVVGLFYNEQFF. CDR3 nucleotide sequence: TGCAGCGTTGTCGGTCTTTTTTACAATGAGCAGTTCTTC.

The chain uses TRBV7-2 and TRBJ2-5; 11 positions match TRBD2. This CDR3 is built from 16 residues. The V gene end was trimmed by 2 bases and the J gene end by 5 bases; junction bases not matched to a gene: 7. CDR1 is SGHTA and CDR2 is FQGNSA in the germline V gene. The CDR3 sequence is CASSLTGTSGWETQYF. The CDR3 nucleotides are TGTGCCAGCAGCTTAACCGGGACTAGCGGATGGGAGACCCAGTACTTC.